This T cell receptor beta chain was obtained from a study of OX40 agonist ivuxolimab in advanced cancers. The overall study: Every 2 weeks, ivuxolimab was infused into the patients intravenously at between 0.01 and 10 mg/kg. Eligibility rules accepted prior anti-PD-1, anti-PD-L1 or anti-CTLA-4 therapy, and over 35% had some. Study-level results: Low normalized T-cell clonal expansion also characterized some of the nonresponders. The 0.1-3.0 mg/kg partial responders had among the lowest clonal expansion.

Generated by immunoSEQ multiplex PCR, the TCRdb table keeps only in-frame clones and is missing some. The repertoire holds 20,000 to 25,000 clones, with more than 75% as singletons. Regarding this clone: The target antigen is unknown.

Germline values: CDR1 MDHEN, CDR2 SYDVKM. There are 12 residues in the CDR3. Trimming removed 7 bases from V and 4 bases from J, with 10 bases in between. The input for sequencing was CD4+ or CD8+ T cells sorted from blood, taken in a trial of the OX40 agonist ivuxolimab. The J gene is TRBJ1-2, the V gene TRBV28; D unclear. This receptor was obtained from an adult with an advanced solid tumor such as melanoma, head and neck, liver or kidney cancer. The CDR3 DNA is TGTGCCAGCATTAACAGAATCTATGGCTACACCTTC. It codes for CASINRIYGYTF.